The 32 T cell receptor beta chains presented below share a single source sample, sequenced in a study of T-cell reconstitution after alpha-beta-depleted transplantation in children. For TCRbeta, the library was prepared with unique molecular identifiers. TCRdb re-called the PCR reads through MiXCR, storing one row per CDR3 protein. This table has 700,000 to 950,000 distinct CDR3 sequences, roughly 15% appearing once. This material consisted of PBMCs, mostly from graft donor cells, taken 360 days after TCRalphabeta/CD19-depleted stem cell transplant. All receptors come from a male patient between 10 and 17 years old who had a stem cell transplant for acute lymphoblastic leukemia, so the T cells may come from the graft donor.

There are many counts of this clonotype. This chain uses TRBV29-1 with TRBJ1-2, with D tentatively TRBD1 (5 bases). Germline values: CDR1 SQVTM, CDR2 ANQGSEA. The ends were cut back, 1 base at V and 8 bases at J, with 14 bases in the middle. This CDR3 has 13 residues. The CDR3 DNA reads TGCAGCGTTGAAGCGAGTAGGGGATACGGCTACACCTTC. Translating gives CSVEASRGYGYTF.

The chain links TRBV3-1 to TRBJ2-7; TRBD2 agrees at 8 bases. The CDR3 contains 17 residues. The V gene end was trimmed by 3 bases and the J gene end by 2 bases; junction bases not matched to a gene: 12. Germline CDR1 reads LGHDT; CDR2 reads YNNKEL (reference sequence). The CDR3 region is CASSHGKNSGKPYEQYF. CDR3 coding DNA: TGTGCCAGCAGCCACGGTAAGAATAGCGGGAAGCCCTACGAGCAGTACTTC.

The chain is built from TRBV27 and TRBJ2-5; no definite D call. CDR1 and CDR2 (germline): MNHEY, SMNVEV (reference sequence). This CDR3 comprises 15 residues. V was trimmed by 3 bases and J by 5 bases, leaving 16 bases between them. The CDR3 spells CASSLRLPDLETQYF. CDR3 sequence (DNA): TGTGCCAGCAGTTTGCGGCTGCCTGACTTGGAGACCCAGTACTTC.

The CDR3 region is CASSLSRGLAASSYEQYF. CDR3 DNA sequence: TGCGCCAGCAGCTTGTCCAGGGGTCTAGCGGCCAGCTCCTACGAGCAGTACTTC. This chain links TRBV5-1 with TRBJ2-7; D possibly corresponds to TRBD2 (7 bases). This CDR3 region has 18 residues. Trimming pared 1 base from V and 0 bases from J, leaving 20 bases between. CDR1 and CDR2 from the germline V gene are SGHRS and YFSETQ.

Many counts were recorded for this clonotype. The CDR3 DNA follows: TGTGCCAGCAGCCCTGGGACACGAACCAAAGAGACCCAGTACTTC. Its protein product is CASSPGTRTKETQYF. The chain has TRBV11-2 and TRBJ2-5, with TRBD1 as a possible D gene (6 bases). V lost 5 bases and J 3 bases, leaving 16 bases between the germline ends. Per germline, CDR1 SGHAT and CDR2 FQNNGV. The CDR3 is 15 residues long.

This clonotype was detected a few times. V gene TRBV5-1 combines with J gene TRBJ1-1; D is uncertain. Deletions cut 7 bases from V and 1 base from J, with 14 bases between. The CDR3 spans 14 residues. Germline assignment: CDR1 SGHRS and CDR2 YFSETQ. The CDR3 here is CASRRQPGNTEAFF. The DNA of the CDR3 is TGCGCCAGCCGGCGACAACCCGGGAACACTGAAGCTTTCTTT. The whole variable domain, remainder taken from reference TRBV5-1 and TRBJ1-1, is KAGVTQTPRYLIKTRGQQVTLSCSPISGHRSVSWYQQTPGQGLQFLFEYFSETQRNKGNFPGRFSGRQFSNSRSEMNVSTLELGDSALYLCASRRQPGNTEAFFGQGTRLTVV.

The chain joins TRBV20-1 to TRBJ1-2, with D maybe TRBD1 (5 bases). The V end lost 5 bases, the J end lost 2 bases, and 15 bases lay between the germline ends. This CDR3 has 14 amino acids. Germline values: CDR1 DFQATT, CDR2 SNEGSKA (reference sequence). This CDR3 is CSAETALKNYGYTF. CDR3 bases: TGCAGTGCTGAGACAGCCCTTAAAAACTATGGCTACACCTTC.

The genes are TRBV19 and TRBJ2-7, with D tentatively TRBD1 (6 bases). This CDR3 is 16 amino acids long. Trimming shortened V by 7 bases and J by 1 base, and 20 bases separated the two germline ends. Germline assignment: CDR1 LNHDA and CDR2 SQIVND (reference sequence). The CDR3: CASTPGHRAVSYEQYF. CDR3 coding DNA: TGTGCCAGTACCCCAGGACACAGGGCGGTTTCCTACGAGCAGTACTTC.

This clonotype has ten or more counts. The chain carries TRBV11-1 and TRBJ2-1, with D hard to call. CDR3 length: 11 residues. Trimming removed 4 bases from V and 12 bases from J, with 10 bases in between. From germline, CDR1 is SGHAT and CDR2 FQDESV (reference sequence). CDR3: CASSSQRVQFF. The CDR3, as DNA: TGTGCCAGCAGCTCACAGCGAGTGCAGTTCTTC.

The chain uses TRBV4-1 and TRBJ2-2; 8 bases are shared with TRBD1. CDR1 MGHRA and CDR2 YSYEKL come from the germline V gene. The CDR3 contains 14 residues. The V and J ends lost 3 bases and 6 bases, in that order; junction bases with no gene match: 3. The CDR3 loop is CASSHRTGSGELFF. CDR3 bases: TGCGCCAGCAGCCATAGGACAGGGTCCGGGGAGCTGTTTTTT.

This clonotype showed up just a few times. This chain connects TRBV11-2 to TRBJ1-1, with D uncertain. There are 12 residues in the CDR3. V gave up 4 bases and J gave up 6 bases, with 9 bases separating them. Germline values: CDR1 SGHAT, CDR2 FQNNGV. The CDR3 here is CASSSLTPEAFF. CDR3 nucleotides: TGTGCCAGCAGCTCCCTGACACCTGAAGCTTTCTTT. The variable domain in full, completed from reference TRBV11-2 and TRBJ1-1, reads EAGVAQSPRYKIIEKRQSVAFWCNPISGHATLYWYQQILGQGPKLLIQFQNNGVVDDSQLPKDRFSAERLKGVDSTLKIQPAKLEDSAVYLCASSSLTPEAFFGQGTRLTVV.

This clonotype has just a few counts. The rearrangement uses TRBV12-3 or TRBV12-4 and TRBJ2-1, with D possibly called TRBD1 or TRBD2 (5 bases each). The CDR3 is 12 residues long. The V end lost 6 bases, the J end lost 12 bases, and 15 bases lay between the germline ends. CDR3 DNA: TGTGCCAGCAGCCCTGACGTGGGGGTGCAGTTCTTC. It codes for CASSPDVGVQFF.

The V gene is TRBV4-1, the J gene TRBJ2-7, with 7 bases fitting TRBD1. CDR3 size: 16 residues. Germline CDR1 is MGHRA and CDR2 is YSYEKL. Trimming at V came to 1 base and at J to 0 bases, leaving 6 bases not matched to a gene. The CDR3: CASSQVRQGNSYEQYF. Written as DNA, the CDR3 is TGCGCCAGCAGCCAAGTTCGACAGGGAAACTCCTACGAGCAGTACTTC.

V usage is TRBV7-6 and J usage is TRBJ2-7; TRBD2 matches 10 bases. The CDR3 has 16 residues. CDR1 is SGHVS and CDR2 is FNYEAQ in the germline V gene. Unmatched junction bases numbered 10, after V lost 3 bases and J lost 5 bases. The CDR3 DNA follows: TGTGCCAGCAGCTTTCTAGCGGGAGAAGCAGCTCACGAGCAGTACTTC. This sequence encodes CASSFLAGEAAHEQYF.

This clonotype was seen a few times. V gene TRBV13 combines with J gene TRBJ1-2; TRBD1 agrees at 9 bases. The trim removed 0 bases at V and 3 bases at J, leaving 2 bases unmatched. Germline values: CDR1 PRHDT, CDR2 FYEKMQ (reference sequence). There are 15 residues in the CDR3. The CDR3 region has the DNA TGTGCCAGCAGCTTAGGCCGACAGGGGGACTATGGCTACACCTTC. Its translation: CASSLGRQGDYGYTF.

This clonotype was recorded a few times. V and J are TRBV12-3 or TRBV12-4 and TRBJ1-4, with D hard to call. Trimming shortened V by 3 bases and J by 4 bases, and 6 bases separated the two germline ends. There are 13 residues in the CDR3. The CDR3 DNA sequence: TGTGCCAGCAGTTTCGCCCGTAATGAAAAACTGTTTTTT. It translates to CASSFARNEKLFF.

The rearrangement links TRBV6-5 to TRBJ2-5; 9 nucleotides align to TRBD2. Germline loops: CDR1 MNHEY, CDR2 SVGAGI. Trimming took 2 bases from V and 6 from J; bases not matched to a gene: 7. CDR3 length: 15 residues. CDR3 sequence reads: CASSYGGGRGKTQYF. CDR3 nucleotide sequence: TGTGCCAGCAGTTACGGCGGCGGGAGGGGAAAGACCCAGTACTTC.

The rearrangement joins TRBV4-1 to TRBJ2-5, with TRBD2 matching 8 bases. The germline CDR1 and CDR2 sequences are MGHRA and YSYEKL. With V trimmed by 1 base and J by 4 bases, 11 bases remained unmatched. The CDR3 totals 17 residues. The CDR3 nucleotides are TGCGCCAGCAGCCAAGTGGTTGCGGGAGGACCGGGAGAGACCCAGTACTTC. Its translation: CASSQVVAGGPGETQYF.

This clonotype was detected ten times or more. This chain uses TRBV29-1 with TRBJ2-7; perhaps TRBD2 as D (5 bases). The CDR3 contains 14 residues. V was clipped by 4 bases and J by 0 bases, with 13 bases between them. Germline CDR1 SQVTM, CDR2 ANQGSEA. CDR3 loop: CSVGVALSSYEQYF. The CDR3 DNA reads TGCAGCGTTGGGGTAGCGTTAAGCTCCTACGAGCAGTACTTC.

A few counts support this clonotype. V usage is TRBV18 and J usage is TRBJ2-2, with a possible D match to TRBD2 (5 bases). The germline V gene has CDR1 KGHSH and CDR2 LQKENI. The germline V and J ends were trimmed by 3 bases and 2 bases, with 16 bases remaining between them. CDR3 length: 17 amino acids. The CDR3 DNA follows: TGTGCCAGCTCACCGACTTCGCTAGCCTACAACACCGGGGAGCTGTTTTTT. This translates into CASSPTSLAYNTGELFF.

This clonotype was counted many times. The chain couples TRBV6-5 to TRBJ2-6; D gene unclear. Looked up from germline, CDR1 is MNHEY and CDR2 is SVGAGI. V gave up 8 bases and J gave up 4 bases, with 15 bases separating them. This CDR3 is 15 amino acids long. CDR3 bases: TGTGCCAGCTCTTTCTCCCCTGGCGGGGCCAACGTCCTGACTTTC. It codes for CASSFSPGGANVLTF.

This clonotype was seen a handful of times. V and J are TRBV9 and TRBJ2-1; either TRBD1 or TRBD2 may fit D (5 bases each). The germline V gene encodes CDR1 SGDLS and CDR2 YYNGEE. The CDR3 length is 13 residues. V was trimmed by 4 bases and J by 8 bases, leaving 13 bases between them. The CDR3: CASSPPRGHEQFF. The DNA of the CDR3 is TGTGCCAGCAGCCCCCCCCGGGGCCATGAGCAGTTCTTC.

The table lists this clonotype with many counts. This chain joins TRBV7-9 and TRBJ2-1, with D perhaps matching TRBD1 or TRBD2 (5 bases each). The V end was cut by 3 bases, the J end by 4 bases, with 10 bases between. CDR1 SEHNR and CDR2 FQNEAQ come from the germline V gene (reference sequence). This CDR3 is 14 amino acids long. The CDR3 bases are TGTGCCAGCAGCTTTGGGACGCGATACAATGAGCAGTTCTTC. As protein: CASSFGTRYNEQFF.

The rearrangement joins TRBV11-2 to TRBJ1-2; D remains unclear. V lost 8 bases, J lost 0 bases, and 16 bases lay in between. Germline CDR1 is SGHAT and CDR2 is FQNNGV. This CDR3 contains 15 residues. CDR3 region: CASSELHAANYGYTF. CDR3 DNA sequence: TGTGCCAGCTCTGAGCTACACGCCGCTAACTATGGCTACACCTTC.

The sample holds many counts of this clonotype. The V gene is TRBV5-1, the J gene TRBJ2-7; D possibly uses TRBD1 or TRBD2 (5 bases each). Trimming left V 0 bases short and J 3 bases short, with 13 bases between. Germline V lookup: CDR1 SGHRS, CDR2 YFSETQ. This CDR3 has 15 residues. The DNA of the CDR3 is TGCGCCAGCAGCTTGGTCCCCGGGACGATCTACGAGCAGTACTTC. Amino acid sequence: CASSLVPGTIYEQYF. Full variable domain (remainder filled in from reference TRBV5-1 and TRBJ2-7): KAGVTQTPRYLIKTRGQQVTLSCSPISGHRSVSWYQQTPGQGLQFLFEYFSETQRNKGNFPGRFSGRQFSNSRSEMNVSTLELGDSALYLCASSLVPGTIYEQYFGPGTRLTVT.

This clonotype came up a few times. The gene calls are TRBV7-8 and TRBJ1-5; no clear D gene. With 2 bases removed from V and 3 bases from J, the gap between germline ends came to 14 bases. Germline values: CDR1 SGHVS, CDR2 FQNEAQ. This CDR3 contains 16 residues. The CDR3 spells CASSLTRWNPNQPQHF. As DNA, the CDR3 is TGTGCCAGCAGCTTAACTCGCTGGAACCCCAATCAGCCCCAGCATTTT.

There are a few counts of this clonotype. The rearrangement uses TRBV5-6 and TRBJ1-5; 7 positions match TRBD1. Per germline, CDR1 SGHDT and CDR2 YYEEEE. The CDR3 is made up of 17 amino acids. J lost 0 bases, V lost 0 bases, and 6 bases had no gene match. CDR3 nucleotides: TGTGCCAGCAGCTTGGCCTTGGGACAGTCTAGCAATCAGCCCCAGCATTTT. Amino acids: CASSLALGQSSNQPQHF.

The chain has TRBV29-1 and TRBJ2-7, with 8 bases identical to TRBD2. The CDR3 extends over 15 amino acids. With 3 bases clipped from V and 5 bases from J, the junction kept 12 bases outside the gene matches. Germline CDR1 and CDR2: SQVTM and ANQGSEA. The CDR3 loop is CSVESSGREGHEQYF. The CDR3 bases are TGCAGCGTTGAGTCCTCCGGTCGGGAGGGCCACGAGCAGTACTTC.

V gene TRBV29-1 combines with J gene TRBJ1-3; TRBD1 aligns across 7 bases. The V segment lost 6 bases and the J segment 4 bases; nucleotides outside the gene matches: 9. CDR1 and CDR2 (germline): SQVTM, ANQGSEA. This CDR3 spans 14 amino acids. The CDR3 region is CSVLTTGIGNTIYF. CDR3 coding DNA: TGCAGCGTGTTAACGACAGGGATCGGAAACACCATATATTTT.

This clonotype was detected only a few times. The chain carries TRBV4-3 and TRBJ2-7, with 13 bases that match TRBD2. This CDR3 is built from 23 residues. The junction had 27 bases not matched to a gene; V was cut back by 4 bases and J by 3 bases. Germline lookup yields CDR1 LGHNA and CDR2 YSLEER. This chain's CDR3 is CASSPARGQGIGLAGEGVYEQYF. The CDR3 DNA sequence: TGCGCCAGCAGCCCAGCCCGGGGACAGGGGATTGGACTAGCGGGAGAAGGGGTCTACGAGCAGTACTTC.

The table lists this clonotype with many counts. This chain connects TRBV27 to TRBJ1-1; 8 bases map to TRBD1. This CDR3 is built from 14 residues. Germline CDR1 reads MNHEY; CDR2 reads SMNVEV (reference sequence). The junction had 7 bases not matched to a gene; V was cut back by 6 bases and J by 4 bases. The CDR3 loop is CASSYRGLSTEAFF. The CDR3, as DNA: TGTGCCAGCAGCTACAGGGGGTTGAGCACTGAAGCTTTCTTT.

This clonotype came up many times. The rearrangement uses TRBV20-1 and TRBJ1-5, with D unresolved. The CDR3 is made up of 15 amino acids. The germline V gene has CDR1 DFQATT and CDR2 SNEGSKA (reference sequence). V was trimmed by 1 base and J by 0 bases, leaving 10 bases between them. CDR3 DNA: TGCAGTGCTAGAGGGCGGCTGTATAGCAATCAGCCCCAGCATTTT. Translation gives CSARGRLYSNQPQHF.